These 5 T cell receptor beta chains originate from one sample sequenced in a study of T-cell reconstitution after alpha-beta-depleted transplantation in children. During its preparation, the TCRbeta library received unique molecular identifiers. TCRdb analysed the PCR reads with MiXCR anew, one entry per CDR3 protein. This table holds hundreds of thousands of distinct CDR3 sequences, over 10% found once. The sequencing here drew on PBMCs, mostly from graft donor cells, taken 360 days after TCRalphabeta/CD19-depleted stem cell transplant. These receptors all come from a male patient under 18 who had a stem cell transplant for acute myeloid leukemia, so the T cells may come from the graft donor.

The chain couples TRBV2 to TRBJ1-4; D gene uncertain. V dropped 8 bases and J dropped 0 bases, with 7 bases sitting between them. The V gene's germline CDR1 is SNHLY and CDR2 FYNNEI. The CDR3 is 13 residues long. The CDR3 region is CASGQPTNEKLFF. For the CDR3, the DNA is TGTGCCAGCGGTCAACCAACTAATGAAAAACTGTTTTTT.

The CDR3 reads CASSLEGFHEQFF. The CDR3 DNA reads TGTGCCAGCAGCTTAGAAGGGTTCCATGAGCAGTTCTTC. The gene calls are TRBV7-2 and TRBJ2-1; D remains unclear. Trimming took off 1 base at V and 8 bases at J, with 9 bases between the two ends. Germline CDR1 SGHTA, CDR2 FQGNSA. The CDR3 length is 13 residues.

This clonotype was found many times. J is TRBJ2-2 and V is TRBV5-1, with TRBD2 as a possible D gene (6 bases). Germline V gene lookup returns CDR1 SGHRS and CDR2 YFSETQ. With 0 bases removed from V and 7 bases from J, the gap between germline ends came to 13 bases. CDR3 length: 15 residues. Here the CDR3 reads CASSLAGGPGGELFF. In DNA form, the CDR3 reads TGCGCCAGCAGCTTGGCAGGAGGGCCCGGCGGGGAGCTGTTTTTT.

This clonotype was counted between two and nine times. V and J are TRBV10-3 and TRBJ2-1; D not resolved. Between the trimmed V and J ends, which lost 2 bases and 0 bases, there was a span of 11 bases. Per the germline V gene, CDR1 is ENHRY and CDR2 is SYGVKD. This CDR3 spans 16 amino acids. Here the CDR3 DNA reads TGTGCCATCAGTGAGCTCAGCGTTAGCTCCTACAATGAGCAGTTCTTC. The encoded protein is CAISELSVSSYNEQFF.

The rearrangement uses TRBV28 and TRBJ2-7; 8 bases are shared with TRBD1. Unmatched junction bases numbered 17, after V lost 6 bases and J lost 7 bases. This CDR3 spans 16 amino acids. The germline gives CDR1 MDHEN, CDR2 SYDVKM. CDR3 bases: TGTGCCAGCAGGCCGCTCCTCGACAGGGGTAAGGATGAGCAGTACTTC. Amino acid sequence: CASRPLLDRGKDEQYF. The full variable domain, completed using reference TRBV28 and TRBJ2-7, is DVKVTQSSRYLVKRTGEKVFLECVQDMDHENMFWYRQDPGLGLRLIYFSYDVKMKEKGDIPEGYSVSREKKERFSLILESASTNQTSMYLCASRPLLDRGKDEQYFGPGTRLTVT.